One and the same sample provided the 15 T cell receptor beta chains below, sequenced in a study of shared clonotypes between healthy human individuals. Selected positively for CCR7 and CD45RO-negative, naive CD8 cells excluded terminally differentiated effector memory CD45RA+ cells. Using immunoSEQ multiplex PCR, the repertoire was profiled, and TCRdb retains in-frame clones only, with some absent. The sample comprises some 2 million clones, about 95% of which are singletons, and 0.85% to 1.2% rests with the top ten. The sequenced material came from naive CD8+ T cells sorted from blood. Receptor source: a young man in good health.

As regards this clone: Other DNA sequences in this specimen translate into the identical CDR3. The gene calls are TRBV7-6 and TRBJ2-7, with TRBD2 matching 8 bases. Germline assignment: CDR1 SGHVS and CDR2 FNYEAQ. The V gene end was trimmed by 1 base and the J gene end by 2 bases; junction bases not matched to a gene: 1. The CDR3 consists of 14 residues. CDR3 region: CASSLDGRAYEQYF. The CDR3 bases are TGTGCCAGCAGCTTAGACGGGAGGGCCTACGAGCAGTACTTC.

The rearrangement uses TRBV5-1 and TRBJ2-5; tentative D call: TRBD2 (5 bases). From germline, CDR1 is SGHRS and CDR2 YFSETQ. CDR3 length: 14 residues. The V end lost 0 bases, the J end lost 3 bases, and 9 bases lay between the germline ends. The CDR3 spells CASSLGLWEETQYF. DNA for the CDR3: TGCGCCAGCAGCTTGGGACTATGGGAAGAGACCCAGTACTTC.

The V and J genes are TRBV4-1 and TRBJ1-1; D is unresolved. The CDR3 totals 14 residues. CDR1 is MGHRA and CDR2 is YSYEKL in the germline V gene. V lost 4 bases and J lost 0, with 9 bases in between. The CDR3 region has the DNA TGCGCCAGCAGCCCGGACGACATGAACACTGAAGCTTTCTTT. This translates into CASSPDDMNTEAFF.

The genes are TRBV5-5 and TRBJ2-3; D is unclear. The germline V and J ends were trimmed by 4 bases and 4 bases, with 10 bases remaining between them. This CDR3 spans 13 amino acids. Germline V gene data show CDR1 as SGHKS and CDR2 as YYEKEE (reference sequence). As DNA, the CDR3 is TGTGCCAGCAGCCCTGGGGTCCCAGATACGCAGTATTTT. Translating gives CASSPGVPDTQYF.

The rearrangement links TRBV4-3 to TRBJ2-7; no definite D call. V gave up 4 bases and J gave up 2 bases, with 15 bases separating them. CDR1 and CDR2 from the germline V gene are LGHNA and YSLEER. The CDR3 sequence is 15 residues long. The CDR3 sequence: CASSPDPVSPYEQYF. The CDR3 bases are TGCGCCAGCAGCCCGGACCCAGTTAGCCCCTACGAGCAGTACTTC.

The CDR3 DNA is TGTGCCACCAGCAGAGACTGGGACAGGGGGTCTTTGTACGAGCAGTACTTC. The encoded protein is CATSRDWDRGSLYEQYF. The chain combines TRBV15 with TRBJ2-7, with 11 bases identical to TRBD1. Germline-derived CDR1 and CDR2 are LNHNV and YYDKDF (reference sequence). The CDR3 runs 17 residues. V lost 0 bases and J lost 4; bases outside the gene matches: 8. Full variable domain (outside the CDR3, taken from reference TRBV15 and TRBJ2-7): DAMVIQNPRYQVTQFGKPVTLSCSQTLNHNVMYWYQQKSSQAPKLLFHYYDKDFNNEADTPDNFQSRRPNTSFCFLDIRSPGLGDTAMYLCATSRDWDRGSLYEQYFGPGTRLTVT.

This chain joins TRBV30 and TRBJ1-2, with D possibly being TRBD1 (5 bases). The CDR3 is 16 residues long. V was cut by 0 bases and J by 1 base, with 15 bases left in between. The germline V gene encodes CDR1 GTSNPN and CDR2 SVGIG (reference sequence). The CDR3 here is CAWSVGRDLLNYGYTF. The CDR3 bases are TGTGCCTGGAGTGTGGGCAGGGACCTCCTTAACTATGGCTACACCTTC.

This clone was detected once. Written as DNA, the CDR3 is TGCAGCGTTCATGAGGGAGGCCTGATCTACGAGCAGTACTTC. This gives the protein CSVHEGGLIYEQYF. This chain connects TRBV29-1 to TRBJ2-7; D possibly corresponds to TRBD2 (6 bases). V shed 5 bases and J shed 3 bases, with 17 bases lying between them. This CDR3 spans 14 amino acids. Looked up from germline, CDR1 is SQVTM and CDR2 is ANQGSEA.

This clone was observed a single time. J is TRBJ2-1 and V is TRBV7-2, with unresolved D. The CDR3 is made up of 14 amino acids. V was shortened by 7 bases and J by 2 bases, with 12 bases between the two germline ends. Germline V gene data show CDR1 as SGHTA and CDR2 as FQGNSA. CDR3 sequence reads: CASIQTITYNEQFF. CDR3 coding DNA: TGTGCCAGCATCCAGACAATTACCTACAATGAGCAGTTCTTC.

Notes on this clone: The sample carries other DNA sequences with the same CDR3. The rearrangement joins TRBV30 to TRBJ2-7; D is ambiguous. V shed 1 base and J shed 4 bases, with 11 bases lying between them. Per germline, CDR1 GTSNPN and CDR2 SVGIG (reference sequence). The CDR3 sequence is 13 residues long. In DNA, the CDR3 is TGTGCCTGGAGTGAGAGAGAACTATACGAGCAGTACTTC. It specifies CAWSERELYEQYF.

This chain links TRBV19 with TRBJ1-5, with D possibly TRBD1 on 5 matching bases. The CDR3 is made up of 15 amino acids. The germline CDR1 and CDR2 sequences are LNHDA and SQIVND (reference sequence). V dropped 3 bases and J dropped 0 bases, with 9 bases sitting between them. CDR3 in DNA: TGTGCCAGTAGTATGACAGCCTATAGCAATCAGCCCCAGCATTTT. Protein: CASSMTAYSNQPQHF.

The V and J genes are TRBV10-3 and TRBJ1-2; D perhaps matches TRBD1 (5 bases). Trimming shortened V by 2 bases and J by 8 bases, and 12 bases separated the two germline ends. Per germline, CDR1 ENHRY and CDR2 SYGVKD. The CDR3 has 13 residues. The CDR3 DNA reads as TGTGCCATCAGTGAGGACAGCTGGGAGGGCTACACCTTC. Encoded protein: CAISEDSWEGYTF.

DNA of the CDR3: TGTGCCAGCAGCCTCGCGAGGGGTGTCGTAGAGCACGAGCAGTACTTC. Its translation is CASSLARGVVEHEQYF. The gene calls are TRBV11-2 and TRBJ2-7; possibly TRBD1 or TRBD2 for D (5 bases each). Trimming removed 5 bases at V and 5 bases at J, with 22 bases between. The CDR3 covers 16 residues. CDR1 and CDR2 (germline): SGHAT, FQNNGV.

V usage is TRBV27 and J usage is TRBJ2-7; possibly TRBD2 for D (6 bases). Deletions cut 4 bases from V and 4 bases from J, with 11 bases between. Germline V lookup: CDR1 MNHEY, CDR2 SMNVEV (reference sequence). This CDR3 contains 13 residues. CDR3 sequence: CASSSLAEYEQYF. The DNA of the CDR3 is TGTGCCAGCAGTTCACTAGCTGAGTACGAGCAGTACTTC.

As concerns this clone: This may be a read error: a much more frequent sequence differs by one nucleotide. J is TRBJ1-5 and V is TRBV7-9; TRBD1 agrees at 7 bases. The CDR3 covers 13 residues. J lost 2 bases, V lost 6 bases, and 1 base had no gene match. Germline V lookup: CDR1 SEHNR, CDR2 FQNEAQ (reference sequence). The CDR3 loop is CASSTGGNQPQHF. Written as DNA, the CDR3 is TGTGCCAGCAGTACAGGGGGCAATCAGCCCCAGCATTTT.